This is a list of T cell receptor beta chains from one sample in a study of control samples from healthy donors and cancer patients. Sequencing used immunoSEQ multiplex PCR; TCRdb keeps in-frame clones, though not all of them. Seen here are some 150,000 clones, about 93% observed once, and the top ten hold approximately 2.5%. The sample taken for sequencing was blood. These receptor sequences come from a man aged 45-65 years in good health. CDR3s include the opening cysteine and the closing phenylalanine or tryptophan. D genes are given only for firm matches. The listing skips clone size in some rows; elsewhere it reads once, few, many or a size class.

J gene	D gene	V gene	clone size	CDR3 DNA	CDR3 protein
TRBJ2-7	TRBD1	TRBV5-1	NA	TGCGCCAGCAGCTTGGGGCCAACAGGGGGCGAGCAGTACTTC	CASSLGPTGGEQYF
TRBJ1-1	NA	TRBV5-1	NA	TGCGCCAGCAGCTTGGACCCGGGGGAGGGCACTGAAGCTTTCTTT	CASSLDPGEGTEAFF
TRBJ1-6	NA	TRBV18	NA	TGTGCCAGCTCACCACAGGAACGGACCTATAATTCACCCCTCCACTTT	CASSPQERTYNSPLHF
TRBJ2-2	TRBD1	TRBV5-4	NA	TGTGCCAGCAGCGGGACAGGGTCGAACACCGGGGAGCTGTTTTTT	CASSGTGSNTGELFF
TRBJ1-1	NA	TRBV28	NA	TGTGCCAGCTCGGGCATTTCGGCTTTCTTT	CASSGISAFF
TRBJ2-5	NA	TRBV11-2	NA	TGTGCCAGCAGCTACAACCGGGACATCGAGACCCAGTACTTC	CASSYNRDIETQYF
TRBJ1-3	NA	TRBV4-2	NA	TGTGCCAGCAGCCAAGAGGCCAGAAGCTCTGGAAACACCATATATTTT	CASSQEARSSGNTIYF
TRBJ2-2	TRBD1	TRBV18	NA	TGTGCCAGCTCACCGGGACAGTCGAACACCGGGGAGCTGTTTTTT	CASSPGQSNTGELFF
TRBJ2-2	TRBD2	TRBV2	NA	TGTGCCAGCAAAGGGACTAGCTCGAACACCGGGGAGCTGTTTTTT	CASKGTSSNTGELFF
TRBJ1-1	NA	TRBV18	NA	TGTGCCAGCTCACCACCGAGTAGGAGAGGTTGGACTGAAGCTTTCTTT	CASSPPSRRGWTEAFF
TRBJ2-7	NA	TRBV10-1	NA	TGCGCCAGCAGTGAGGCCCCTAGAGGGTCGGGCGAGCAGTACTTC	CASSEAPRGSGEQYF
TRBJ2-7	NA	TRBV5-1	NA	TGCGCCAGCAGCTTGTTGCAGGATCCCTACGAGCAGTACTTC	CASSLLQDPYEQYF
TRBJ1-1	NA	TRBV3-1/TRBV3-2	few	TGTGCCAGCAGCCCAGGCGTGAACACTGAAGCTTTCTTT	CASSPGVNTEAFF
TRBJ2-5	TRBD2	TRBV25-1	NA	TGTGCCAGCAGTGAATTTGGTAGCGGGAGGGGTGGAGAGACCCAGTACTTC	CASSEFGSGRGGETQYF
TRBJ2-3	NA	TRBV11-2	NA	TGTGCCAGCAGCTCTCTCGTGAGGGCTAGCACAGATACGCAGTATTTT	CASSSLVRASTDTQYF
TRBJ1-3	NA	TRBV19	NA	TGTGCCAGTAGTATTCTATCGGCCAGCTCTGGAAACACCATATATTTT	CASSILSASSGNTIYF
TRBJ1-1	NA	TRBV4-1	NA	TGCGCCAGCAGCCAAGCGGGGGGGGTTGCCCGGTCATCAGCTTTCTTT	CASSQAGGVARSSAFF
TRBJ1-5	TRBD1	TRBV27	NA	TGTGCCAGCAGTCCCGGGACAGGGAAGTTGTCTAATCAGCCCCAGCATTTT	CASSPGTGKLSNQPQHF
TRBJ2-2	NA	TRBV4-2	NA	TGTGCCAGCAGCCAAGGCAGTAGCGGAGACACCGGGGAGCTGTTTTTT	CASSQGSSGDTGELFF
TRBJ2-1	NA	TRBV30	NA	TGTGCCTGGAGTAGCAGGCGTAATGAGCAGTTCTTC	CAWSSRRNEQFF
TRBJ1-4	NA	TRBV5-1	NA	TGCGCCAGCAGCTTGAGCGGAACTAATGAAAAACTGTTTTTT	CASSLSGTNEKLFF
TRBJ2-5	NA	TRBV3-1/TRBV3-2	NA	TGTGCCAGCAGCCAAGGAGGTGGGATCCCGACCCAGTACTTC	CASSQGGGIPTQYF
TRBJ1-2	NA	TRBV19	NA	TGTGCCAGTAGTTTCTACGGTAACTATGGCTACACCTTC	CASSFYGNYGYTF
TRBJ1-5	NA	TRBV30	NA	TGTGCCTGGAGGAGGGTAGGACAGTACAATCAGCCCCAGCATTTT	CAWRRVGQYNQPQHF
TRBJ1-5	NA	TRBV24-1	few	TGTGCCACCAGTGGGCGCTTTAGCAATCAGCCCCAGCATTTT	CATSGRFSNQPQHF
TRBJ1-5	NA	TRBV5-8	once	TGTGCCAGCAGCACCGGACATCGGAGGGGTTATAGCAATCAGCCCCAGCATTTT	CASSTGHRRGYSNQPQHF
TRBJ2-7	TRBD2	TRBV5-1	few	TGCGCCAGCAGCGAGACTAGCGGGTCCTACGAGCAGTACTTC	CASSETSGSYEQYF
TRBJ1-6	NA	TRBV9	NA	TGTGCCAGCAGTCCCCTGCAAAGGGGCCTCTCACCCCTCCACTTT	CASSPLQRGLSPLHF
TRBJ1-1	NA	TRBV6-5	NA	TGTGCCAGCAGATTCACTGAAGCTTTCTTT	CASRFTEAFF
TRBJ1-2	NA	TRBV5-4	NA	TGTGCCAGCAGCTCAGCGACGACTCCGTGGGGCTACACCTTC	CASSSATTPWGYTF
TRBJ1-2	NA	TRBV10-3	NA	TGTGCCACCACACCAACACGGTATGGCTACACCTTC	CATTPTRYGYTF
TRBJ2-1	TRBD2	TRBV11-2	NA	TGTGCCAGCAGACCACCGATGGGACTAGCGGGAAATGAGCAGTTCTTC	CASRPPMGLAGNEQFF
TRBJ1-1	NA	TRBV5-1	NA	TGCGCCAGCAGGATGGCGAACACTGAAGCTTTCTTT	CASRMANTEAFF
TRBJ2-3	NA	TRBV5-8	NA	TGTGCCAGCAGCTTGGGAAGGTCAGGAGTCTCCCCAGATACGCAGTATTTT	CASSLGRSGVSPDTQYF
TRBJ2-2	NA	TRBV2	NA	TGTGCCAGCAGTCAAAATGGAGCGAACGGGGAGCTGTTTTTT	CASSQNGANGELFF
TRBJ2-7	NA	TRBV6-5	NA	TGTGCCAGAAAGCTCAGGAGATACGAGCAGTACTTC	CARKLRRYEQYF